This T cell receptor (beta chain) was identified during a study of blood T cell repertoires in COVID-19. The method was immunoSEQ multiplex PCR; TCRdb's version includes in-frame clones alone and lacks a portion of them. The sample lists under 500,000 clones; 75% to 90% were seen once. The TCR sequence derives from a man aged 25 to 45 who had recovered from COVID-19. The specimen was PBMCs or T cells enriched from blood (not recorded which).

The CDR3 protein is CASSGQQGALGANVLTF. The CDR3 DNA sequence: TGTGCCAGCAGTGGTCAACAGGGGGCGCTCGGGGCCAACGTCCTGACTTTC. The chain links TRBV2 to TRBJ2-6; 9 nucleotides line up with TRBD1. The germline V gene has CDR1 SNHLY and CDR2 FYNNEI. This CDR3 is built from 17 residues. Losses at the gene ends were 4 bases for V and 4 bases for J; bases not matched to a gene: 8. The complete variable domain, with remaining parts taken from reference TRBV2 and TRBJ2-6, reads EPEVTQTPSHQVTQMGQEVILRCVPISNHLYFYWYRQILGQKVEFLVSFYNNEISEKSEIFDDQFSVERPDGSNFTLKIRSTKLEDSAMYFCASSGQQGALGANVLTFGAGSRLTVL.